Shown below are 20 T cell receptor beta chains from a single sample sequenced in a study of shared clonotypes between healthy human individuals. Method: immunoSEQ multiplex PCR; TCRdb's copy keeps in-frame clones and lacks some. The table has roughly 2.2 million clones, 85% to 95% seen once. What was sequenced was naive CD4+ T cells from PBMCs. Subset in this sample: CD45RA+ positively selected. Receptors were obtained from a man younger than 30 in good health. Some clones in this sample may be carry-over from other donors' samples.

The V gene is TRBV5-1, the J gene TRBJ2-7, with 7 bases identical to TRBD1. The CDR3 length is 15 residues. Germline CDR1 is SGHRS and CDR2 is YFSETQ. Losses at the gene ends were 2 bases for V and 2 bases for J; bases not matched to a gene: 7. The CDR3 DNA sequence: TGCGCCAGCAGCTTCAACAGGGGAATCGCCTACGAGCAGTACTTC. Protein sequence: CASSFNRGIAYEQYF.

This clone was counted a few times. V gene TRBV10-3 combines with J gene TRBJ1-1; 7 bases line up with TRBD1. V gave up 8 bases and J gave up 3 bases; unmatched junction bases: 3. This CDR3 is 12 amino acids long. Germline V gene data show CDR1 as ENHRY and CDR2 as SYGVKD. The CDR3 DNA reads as TGTGCCATCGCCACAGGGGACACTGAAGCTTTCTTT. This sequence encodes CAIATGDTEAFF.

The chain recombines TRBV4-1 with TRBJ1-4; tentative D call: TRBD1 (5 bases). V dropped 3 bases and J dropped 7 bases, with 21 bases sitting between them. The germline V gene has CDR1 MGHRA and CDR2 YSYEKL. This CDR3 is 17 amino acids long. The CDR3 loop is CASSHGPAGGRGEKLFF. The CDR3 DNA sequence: TGCGCCAGCAGCCACGGACCTGCGGGGGGACGGGGTGAAAAACTGTTTTTT.

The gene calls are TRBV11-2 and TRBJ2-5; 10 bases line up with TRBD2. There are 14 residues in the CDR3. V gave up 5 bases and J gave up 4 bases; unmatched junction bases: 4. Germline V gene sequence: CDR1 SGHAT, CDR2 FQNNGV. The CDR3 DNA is TGTGCCAGCAGCACCAGACTAGCGGGAGAGACCCAGTACTTC. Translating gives CASSTRLAGETQYF.

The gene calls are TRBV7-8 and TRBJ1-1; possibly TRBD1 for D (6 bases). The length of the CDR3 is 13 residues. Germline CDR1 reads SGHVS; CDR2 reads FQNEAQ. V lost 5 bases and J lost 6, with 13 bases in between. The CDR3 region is CASSHPGGPEAFF. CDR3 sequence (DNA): TGTGCCAGCAGCCACCCCGGGGGCCCTGAAGCTTTCTTT.

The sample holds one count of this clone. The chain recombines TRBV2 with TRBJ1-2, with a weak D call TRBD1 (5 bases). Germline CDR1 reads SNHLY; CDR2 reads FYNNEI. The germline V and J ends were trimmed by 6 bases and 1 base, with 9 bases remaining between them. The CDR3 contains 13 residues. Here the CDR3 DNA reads TGTGCCAGCAGCGGGGGATTTAACTATGGCTACACCTTC. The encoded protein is CASSGGFNYGYTF.

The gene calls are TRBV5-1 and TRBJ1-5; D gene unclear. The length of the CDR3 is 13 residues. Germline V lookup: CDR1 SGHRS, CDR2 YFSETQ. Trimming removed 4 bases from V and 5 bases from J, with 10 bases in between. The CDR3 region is CASSLEADQPQHF. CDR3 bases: TGCGCCAGCAGCCTAGAGGCCGATCAGCCCCAGCATTTT.

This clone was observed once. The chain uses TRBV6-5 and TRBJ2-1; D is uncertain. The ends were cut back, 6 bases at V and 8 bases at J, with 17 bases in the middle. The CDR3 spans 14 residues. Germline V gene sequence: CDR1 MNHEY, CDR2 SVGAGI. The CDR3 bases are TGTGCCAGCAGCCGAAAGTATGGTTCCGATGAGCAGTTCTTC. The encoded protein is CASSRKYGSDEQFF.

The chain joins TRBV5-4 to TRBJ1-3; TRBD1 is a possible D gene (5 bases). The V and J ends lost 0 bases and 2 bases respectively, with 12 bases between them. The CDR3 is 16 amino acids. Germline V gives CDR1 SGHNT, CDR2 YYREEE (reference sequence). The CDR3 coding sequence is TGTGCCAGCAGCTTGGCAGGGAATTCTGCTGGAAACACCATATATTTT. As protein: CASSLAGNSAGNTIYF.

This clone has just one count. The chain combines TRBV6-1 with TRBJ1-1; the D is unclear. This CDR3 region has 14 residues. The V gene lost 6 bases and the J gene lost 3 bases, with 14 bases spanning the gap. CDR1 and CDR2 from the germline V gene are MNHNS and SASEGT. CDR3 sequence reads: CASRILARDTEAFF. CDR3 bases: TGTGCCAGCAGAATACTGGCCCGGGACACTGAAGCTTTCTTT.

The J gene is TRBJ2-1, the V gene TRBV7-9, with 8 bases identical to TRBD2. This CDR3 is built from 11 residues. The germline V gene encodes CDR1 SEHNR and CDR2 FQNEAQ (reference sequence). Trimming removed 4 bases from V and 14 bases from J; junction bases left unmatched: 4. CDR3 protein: CASSSGTSKFF. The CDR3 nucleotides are TGTGCCAGCAGCTCGGGGACTAGTAAGTTCTTC. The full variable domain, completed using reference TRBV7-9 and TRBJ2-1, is DTGVSQNPRHKITKRGQNVTFRCDPISEHNRLYWYRQTLGQGPEFLTYFQNEAQLEKSRLLSDRFSAERPKGSFSTLEIQRTEQGDSAMYLCASSSGTSKFFGPGTRLTVL.

CDR3 residues: CGGLGDTQYF. The CDR3 DNA is TGCGGGGGTCTGGGAGATACGCAGTATTTT. The V and J genes are TRBV20-1 and TRBJ2-3, with D perhaps being TRBD1 or TRBD2 (5 bases each). Per the germline V gene, CDR1 is DFQATT and CDR2 is SNEGSKA (reference sequence). The CDR3 consists of 10 residues.

CDR3 sequence (DNA): TGTGCTAGTGGTTTGGGACTAGCGGGAGGGGAGACCCAGTACTTC. This sequence encodes CASGLGLAGGETQYF. The chain combines TRBV12-5 with TRBJ2-5; 14 bases line up with TRBD2. The trim removed 1 base at V and 5 bases at J, leaving 0 bases unmatched. CDR1 is LGHNT and CDR2 is FRNRAP in the germline V gene. The CDR3 runs to 15 residues.

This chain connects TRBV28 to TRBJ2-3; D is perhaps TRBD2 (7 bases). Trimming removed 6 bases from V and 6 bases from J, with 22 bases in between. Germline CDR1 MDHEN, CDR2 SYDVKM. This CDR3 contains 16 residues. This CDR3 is CASRPSGGQGEDTQYF. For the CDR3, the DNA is TGTGCCAGCAGACCATCCGGGGGGCAGGGCGAGGATACGCAGTATTTT.

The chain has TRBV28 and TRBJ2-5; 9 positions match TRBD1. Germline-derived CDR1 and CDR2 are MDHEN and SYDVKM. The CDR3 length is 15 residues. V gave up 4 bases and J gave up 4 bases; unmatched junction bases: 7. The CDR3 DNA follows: TGTGCCAGCAGTTCAATAGGGACAGGGCGAGAGACCCAGTACTTC. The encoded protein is CASSSIGTGRETQYF.

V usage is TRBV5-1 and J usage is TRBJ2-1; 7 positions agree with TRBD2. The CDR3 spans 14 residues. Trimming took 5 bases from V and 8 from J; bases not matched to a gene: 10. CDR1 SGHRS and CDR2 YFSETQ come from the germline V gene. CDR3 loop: CASRRWEGPDEQFF. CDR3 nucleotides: TGCGCCAGCAGAAGGTGGGAGGGCCCAGATGAGCAGTTCTTC.

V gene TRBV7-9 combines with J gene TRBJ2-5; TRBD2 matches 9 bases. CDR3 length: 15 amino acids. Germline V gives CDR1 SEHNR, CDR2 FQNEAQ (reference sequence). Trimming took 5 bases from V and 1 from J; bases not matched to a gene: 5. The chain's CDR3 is CASSIPSGTQETQYF. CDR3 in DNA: TGTGCCAGCAGCATTCCTAGCGGGACCCAAGAGACCCAGTACTTC.

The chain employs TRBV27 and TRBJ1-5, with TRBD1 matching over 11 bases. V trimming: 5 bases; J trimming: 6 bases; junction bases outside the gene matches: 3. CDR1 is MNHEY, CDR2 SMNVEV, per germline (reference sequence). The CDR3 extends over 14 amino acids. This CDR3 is CASSEGQGAQPQHF. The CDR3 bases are TGTGCCAGCAGTGAAGGACAGGGGGCTCAGCCCCAGCATTTT.

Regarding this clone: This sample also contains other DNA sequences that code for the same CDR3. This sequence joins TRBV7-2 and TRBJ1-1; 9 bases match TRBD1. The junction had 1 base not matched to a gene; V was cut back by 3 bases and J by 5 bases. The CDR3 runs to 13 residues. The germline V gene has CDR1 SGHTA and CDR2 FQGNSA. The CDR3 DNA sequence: TGTGCCAGCAGCTTGGGACAGGGAACTGAAGCTTTCTTT. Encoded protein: CASSLGQGTEAFF. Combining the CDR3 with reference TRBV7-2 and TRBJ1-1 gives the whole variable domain GAGVSQSPSNKVTEKGKDVELRCDPISGHTALYWYRQSLGQGLEFLIYFQGNSAPDKSGLPSDRFSAERTGGSVSTLTIQRTQQEDSAVYLCASSLGQGTEAFFGQGTRLTVV.

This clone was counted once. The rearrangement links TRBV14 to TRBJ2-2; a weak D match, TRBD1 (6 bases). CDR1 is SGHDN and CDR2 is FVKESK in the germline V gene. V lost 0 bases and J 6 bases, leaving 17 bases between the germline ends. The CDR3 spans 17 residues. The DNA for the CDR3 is TGTGCCAGCAGCCAAGACAAAGCGATCAGGGGCCCCGGGGAGCTGTTTTTT. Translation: CASSQDKAIRGPGELFF.